These 6 T cell receptor beta chains were all obtained from the same sample, sequenced in a study of shared clonotypes between healthy human individuals. Profiling relied on immunoSEQ multiplex PCR, and the TCRdb table lists in-frame clones only, not all of them. The sample carries a few million clones, over 85% recorded once. What was sequenced was naive CD4+ T cells sorted from blood. This sample's subset: CD45RA+ positively selected. The receptors derive from a man between 18 and 35 years old in good health.

This clone was seen a few times. The chain joins TRBV7-2 to TRBJ1-1, with D hard to call. The CDR3 runs to 14 residues. The V and J ends lost 1 base and 1 base respectively, with 7 bases between them. Germline V CDR1 and CDR2: SGHTA, FQGNSA. In DNA form, the CDR3 reads TGTGCCAGCAGCTTAGACATTTCGAACACTGAAGCTTTCTTT. It yields the protein CASSLDISNTEAFF.

To note about this clone: The sample has other DNA sequences that encode this CDR3 too. This sequence joins TRBV5-1 and TRBJ2-7, with TRBD2 matching 8 bases. The CDR3 runs to 14 residues. V lost 4 bases, J lost 2 bases, and 5 bases stayed unmatched. The germline V gene has CDR1 SGHRS and CDR2 YFSETQ. The CDR3 sequence is CASSPSGGPYEQYF. DNA for the CDR3: TGCGCCAGCAGCCCCTCGGGAGGGCCCTACGAGCAGTACTTC.

The sample holds one count of this clone. The chain carries TRBV6-1 and TRBJ1-5; D possibly corresponds to TRBD1 (6 bases). The V gene lost 6 bases and the J gene lost 7 bases, with 10 bases spanning the gap. The V gene's germline CDR1 is MNHNS and CDR2 SASEGT. The CDR3 sequence is 12 residues long. The CDR3, as DNA: TGTGCCAGCAGAGGGGGGGCCCAGCCCCAGCATTTT. This sequence encodes CASRGGAQPQHF.

The V call is TRBV4-3, the J call TRBJ2-5; D gene unclear. With the DNA end fitting TRBJ2-7 better, the J assignment may be wrong. CDR1 and CDR2 from the germline V gene are LGHNA and YSLEER. The CDR3 loop spans 15 amino acids. CDR3 DNA: TGCGCCAGCAGCCAAGAACCCCAGGCCGCCTACGAGCAGTACTTC. Its protein is CASSQEPQAAYEQYF.

J is TRBJ2-3 and V is TRBV2; D not resolved. Germline values: CDR1 SNHLY, CDR2 FYNNEI. V was trimmed by 7 bases and J by 2 bases, leaving 13 bases between them. This CDR3 is 14 amino acids long. This chain's CDR3 is CASTQRINTDTQYF. CDR3 nucleotides: TGTGCCAGCACCCAACGGATAAACACAGATACGCAGTATTTT.

The chain combines TRBV9 with TRBJ1-5; TRBD1 is a possible D gene (5 bases). The CDR3 has 14 residues. From germline, CDR1 is SGDLS and CDR2 YYNGEE. Trimming removed 3 bases at V and 0 bases at J, with 7 bases between. The CDR3 protein is CASSEGFSNQPQHF. The CDR3 DNA sequence: TGTGCCAGCAGCGAGGGGTTTAGCAATCAGCCCCAGCATTTT.